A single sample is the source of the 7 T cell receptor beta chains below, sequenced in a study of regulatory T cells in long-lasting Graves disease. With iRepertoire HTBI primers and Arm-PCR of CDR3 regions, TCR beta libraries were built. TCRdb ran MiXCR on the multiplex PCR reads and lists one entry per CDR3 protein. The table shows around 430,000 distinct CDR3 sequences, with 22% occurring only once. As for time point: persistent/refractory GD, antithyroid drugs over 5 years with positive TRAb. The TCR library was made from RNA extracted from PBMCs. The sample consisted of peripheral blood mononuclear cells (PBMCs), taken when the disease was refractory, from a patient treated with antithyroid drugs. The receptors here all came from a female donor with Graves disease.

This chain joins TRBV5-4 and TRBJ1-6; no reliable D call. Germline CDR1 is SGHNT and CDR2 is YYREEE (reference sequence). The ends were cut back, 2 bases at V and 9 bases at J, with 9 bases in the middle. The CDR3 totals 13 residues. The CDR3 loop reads CASSLNPLSPLHF. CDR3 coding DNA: TGTGCCAGCAGCTTAAACCCACTTTCACCCCTCCACTTT.

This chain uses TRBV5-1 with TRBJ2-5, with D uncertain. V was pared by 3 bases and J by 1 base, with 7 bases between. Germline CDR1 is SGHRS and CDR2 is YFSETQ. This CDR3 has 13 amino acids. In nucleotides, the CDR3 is TGCGCCAGCAGCTCCCTACTCCAAGAGACCCAGTACTTC. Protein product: CASSSLLQETQYF.

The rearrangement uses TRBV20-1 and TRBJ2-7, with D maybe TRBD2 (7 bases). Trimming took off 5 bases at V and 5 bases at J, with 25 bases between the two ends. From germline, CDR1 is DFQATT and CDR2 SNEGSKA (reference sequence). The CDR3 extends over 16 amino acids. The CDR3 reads CSAPLGGLGEENEQYF. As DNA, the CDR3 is TGCAGTGCTCCCTTGGGGGGGCTGGGAGAGGAGAACGAGCAGTACTTC.

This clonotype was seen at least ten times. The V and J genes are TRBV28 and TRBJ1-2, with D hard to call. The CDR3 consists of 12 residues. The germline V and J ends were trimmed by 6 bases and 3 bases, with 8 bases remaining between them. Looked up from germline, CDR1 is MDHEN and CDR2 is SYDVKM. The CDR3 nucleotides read TGTGCCAGCAGAAATATTCACTATGGCTACACCTTC. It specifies CASRNIHYGYTF.

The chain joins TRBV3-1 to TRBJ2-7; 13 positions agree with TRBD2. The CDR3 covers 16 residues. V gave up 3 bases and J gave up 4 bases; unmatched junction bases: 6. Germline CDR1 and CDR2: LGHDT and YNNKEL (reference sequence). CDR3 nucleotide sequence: TGTGCCAGCAGCCAGGGCCGGACTAGCGGGAGTTACGAGCAGTACTTC. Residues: CASSQGRTSGSYEQYF.

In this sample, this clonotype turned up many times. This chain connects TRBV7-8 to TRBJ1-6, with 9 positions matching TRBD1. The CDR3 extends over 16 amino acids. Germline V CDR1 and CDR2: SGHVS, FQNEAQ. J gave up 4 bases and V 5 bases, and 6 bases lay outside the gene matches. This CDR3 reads CASSLTGTGYNSPLHF. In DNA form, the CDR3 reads TGTGCCAGCAGCCTTACCGGGACAGGGTATAATTCACCCCTCCACTTT.

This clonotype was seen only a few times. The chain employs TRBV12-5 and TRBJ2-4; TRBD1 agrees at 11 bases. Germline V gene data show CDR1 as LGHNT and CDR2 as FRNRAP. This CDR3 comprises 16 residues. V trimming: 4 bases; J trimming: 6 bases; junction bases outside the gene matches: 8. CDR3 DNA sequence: TGTGCTAGTGGTTCTAGCCGGGACAGGGGGAGAAACATTCAGTACTTC. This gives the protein CASGSSRDRGRNIQYF.